A single sample gave rise to the 4 T cell receptor beta chains below, sequenced in a study of CD8 T cells in ankylosing spondylitis. General study points: It appeared that ankylosing spondylitis blood was characterized by a TCR beta motif of fewer than 10 highly homologous variants.

One entry per CDR3 protein results from TCRdb running MiXCR on the 5' RACE reads. The sample has a few hundred thousand distinct CDR3 sequences; approximately 8.2% are singletons. What these receptors recognize is not known. The sample taken for sequencing was blood, either unsorted or a sorted T cell fraction (not recorded which). These receptors all stem from a male donor with ankylosing spondylitis.

This clonotype was counted between two and nine times. The genes are TRBV7-3 and TRBJ1-1; 7 bases agree with TRBD1. Germline V CDR1 and CDR2: SGHTA, FQGTGA. The CDR3 has 14 amino acids. Losses at the gene ends were 6 bases for V and 1 base for J; bases not matched to a gene: 5. Written as DNA, the CDR3 is TGTGCCAGCAGGGTCGACAGGGCGAACACTGAAGCTTTCTTT. Amino acids: CASRVDRANTEAFF.

The genes are TRBV3-1 and TRBJ2-1; 10 nucleotides match TRBD2. The V gene's germline CDR1 is LGHDT and CDR2 YNNKEL (reference sequence). Trimming took 1 base from V and 8 from J; bases not matched to a gene: 5. The CDR3 is 15 residues long. CDR3 sequence (DNA): TGTGCCAGCAGCCAAGTAAGCGGGAGGGCCCATGAGCAGTTCTTC. This gives the protein CASSQVSGRAHEQFF.

This clonotype was found many times. This chain joins TRBV12-3 or TRBV12-4 and TRBJ2-7; 7 bases agree with TRBD2. This CDR3 region has 12 residues. V was pared by 4 bases and J by 7 bases, with 4 bases of the junction left unmatched. CDR3 coding DNA: TGTGCCAGCAGTTCCCGACTAGCAGAGCAGTACTTC. It codes for CASSSRLAEQYF.

This clonotype was seen many times. V and J are TRBV29-1 and TRBJ2-1; D might be TRBD1 (7 bases). This CDR3 has 13 amino acids. Germline assignment: CDR1 SQVTM and CDR2 ANQGSEA. The V gene lost 6 bases and the J gene lost 5 bases, with 14 bases spanning the gap. This CDR3 reads CSVQGGDHNEQFF. In nucleotides, the CDR3 is TGCAGCGTCCAGGGGGGCGATCACAATGAGCAGTTCTTC.